This T cell receptor (beta chain) derives from a study of cytomegalovirus exposure and HLA in healthy donors. Whole-study results and caveats: Reported findings show TCR beta sequences accurately forecast HLA-A and HLA-B alleles in most subjects. Most of the CMV-associated TCR beta chains (in a later analysis) appeared to be HLA-restricted. One variant, a missense change in DCLRE1C, was linked in a later analysis to TCR beta V- and J-gene trimming. In an earlier analysis, in several hundred donors, most V segments appeared productive either ~87% or ~30% of the time.

This CDR3 has 14 residues. V lost 7 bases and J lost 6, with 19 bases in between. The germline V gene encodes CDR1 LGHNA and CDR2 YSLEER. In regard to this clone: Antigen: not known.

Primers included in the PCR were 60 Vbeta and 13 Jbeta primers. This table comes from immunoSEQ multiplex PCR, and its TCRdb copy is limited to in-frame clones, with some not included. Of 150,000 or so clones listed, under 80% are singletons. The clonotype was recovered from a man aged 18 to 30 in good health and CMV-seropositive. Sequenced input: PBMCs. This chain connects TRBV4-3 to TRBJ2-7, with a possible D match to TRBD2 (6 bases). This CDR3 reads CASTPGVMRVEQYF. DNA for the CDR3: TGCGCCAGCACCCCGGGGGTAATGAGGGTCGAGCAGTACTTC.